Listed here are 9 T cell receptor beta chains from one sample, sequenced in a study of identifying expanded T cells in peripheral blood. Method: immunoSEQ multiplex PCR; TCRdb's copy keeps in-frame clones and lacks some. Among about 63,000 clones listed, about 80% were seen once. The sample taken for sequencing was blood. These receptors were obtained from a person between 18 and 70 years old in good health.

J is TRBJ1-2 and V is TRBV11-2; D possibly corresponds to TRBD1 (5 bases). The CDR3 is made up of 14 amino acids. Germline lookup yields CDR1 SGHAT and CDR2 FQNNGV. V was cut by 0 bases and J by 4 bases, with 9 bases left in between. CDR3 region: CASSLEGRVYGYTF. In DNA, the CDR3 is TGTGCCAGCAGCTTAGAGGGCAGGGTCTATGGCTACACCTTC.

This chain links TRBV29-1 with TRBJ1-2; D is uncertain. With 7 bases removed from V and 3 bases from J, the gap between germline ends came to 9 bases. The CDR3 runs 11 residues. CDR1 SQVTM and CDR2 ANQGSEA come from the germline V gene. In DNA, the CDR3 is TGCAGCGGCGCGACGGACTATGGCTACACCTTC. Protein: CSGATDYGYTF.

The rearrangement links TRBV10-3 to TRBJ2-3, with D maybe TRBD1 (5 bases). Germline V gene sequence: CDR1 ENHRY, CDR2 SYGVKD. This CDR3 contains 14 residues. V lost 3 bases to trimming and J lost 3 bases, with 10 bases between them. CDR3 loop: CAISDQGRTDTQYF. The CDR3 bases are TGTGCCATCAGTGATCAGGGTCGGACAGATACGCAGTATTTT.

The gene calls are TRBV6-5 and TRBJ1-3, with TRBD1 matching 9 bases. Germline V gene data show CDR1 as MNHEY and CDR2 as SVGAGI. J was trimmed by 3 bases and V by 5 bases; bases with no gene match: 5. The CDR3 runs 15 residues. The DNA for the CDR3 is TGTGCCAGCAGTATACAGGGGGCGCGTGGAAACACCATATATTTT. Translated: CASSIQGARGNTIYF.

The sample holds a few counts of this clone. Other DNA sequences within the sample encode an identical CDR3. CDR3 nucleotide sequence: TGTGCCAGTAGTATCTTAAATGAGCAGTTCTTC. Amino acids: CASSILNEQFF. This sequence joins TRBV19 and TRBJ2-1, with D uncertain. The CDR3 runs 11 residues. V lost 3 bases to trimming and J lost 7 bases, with 4 bases between them. Germline V CDR1 and CDR2: LNHDA, SQIVND (reference sequence).

The chain uses TRBV14 and TRBJ2-1; 14 bases fit TRBD2. CDR1 is SGHDN and CDR2 is FVKESK in the germline V gene. The ends lost 4 bases at V and 8 bases at J; junction bases unmatched: 16. The CDR3 runs to 19 residues. The CDR3 is CASSRSRTSGRTLVDEQFF. The CDR3 coding sequence is TGTGCCAGCAGCCGAAGTCGGACTAGCGGGAGGACGCTAGTTGATGAGCAGTTCTTC.

The rearrangement joins TRBV12-5 to TRBJ1-2; 10 nucleotides line up with TRBD1. The CDR3 length is 17 residues. The germline V gene encodes CDR1 LGHNT and CDR2 FRNRAP. The V and J ends lost 1 base and 4 bases, in that order; junction bases with no gene match: 9. Here the CDR3 reads CASGLDTRQGAVYGYTF. CDR3 nucleotides: TGTGCTAGTGGTTTGGACACCAGACAGGGGGCTGTCTATGGCTACACCTTC. Full variable domain (rest looked up from reference TRBV12-5 and TRBJ1-2): DARVTQTPRHKVTEMGQEVTMRCQPILGHNTVFWYRQTMMQGLELLAYFRNRAPLDDSGMPKDRFSAEMPDATLATLKIQPSEPRDSAVYFCASGLDTRQGAVYGYTFGSGTRLTVV.

V and J are TRBV5-1 and TRBJ1-6; no reliable D call. V lost 0 bases, J lost 0 bases, and 19 bases lay in between. The V gene's germline CDR1 is SGHRS and CDR2 YFSETQ. The CDR3 runs to 20 residues. This chain's CDR3 is CASSLDGTPSGSSYNSPLHF. CDR3 in DNA: TGCGCCAGCAGCTTGGACGGCACTCCCAGTGGGAGCTCCTATAATTCACCCCTCCACTTT. The full variable domain, completed using reference TRBV5-1 and TRBJ1-6, is KAGVTQTPRYLIKTRGQQVTLSCSPISGHRSVSWYQQTPGQGLQFLFEYFSETQRNKGNFPGRFSGRQFSNSRSEMNVSTLELGDSALYLCASSLDGTPSGSSYNSPLHFGNGTRLTVT.

The V call is TRBV2, the J call TRBJ1-2, with 8 nucleotides matching TRBD1. The CDR3 is made up of 13 amino acids. The V gene end was trimmed by 8 bases and the J gene end by 4 bases; junction bases not matched to a gene: 6. Germline V gene data show CDR1 as SNHLY and CDR2 as FYNNEI. CDR3 sequence: CASRGTGPYGYTF. The CDR3 DNA follows: TGTGCCAGCCGAGGGACAGGCCCCTATGGCTACACCTTC.